These 17 T cell receptor beta chains came from one sample sequenced in a study of tumor-infiltrating lymphocytes in primary liver carcinoma. Production of TCR beta cDNA used roughly 480 ng total RNA together with a constant-region primer. Each TCR beta library was derived from three nested multiplex PCR rounds that employed slightly modified ARM-PCR. PCR rounds one and two used TRBV1-TRBV30 forward primers with a C-beta reverse primer for about 9 cycles each. Via MiXCR, TCRdb re-called the multiplex PCR reads, giving one row per CDR3 protein. The table lists about 120,000 distinct CDR3 sequences, about 68% of them singletons, with 9.3% in the top ten. Between roughly 17 and 33 mg of unsorted bulk tissue served as the source from which RNA and DNA were co-extracted. Sequencing input: liver tumor tissue from sampling region 1. As to subset: tumor region T1, superior pole. The receptors were gathered from a woman between 55 and 75 years old with primary liver carcinoma and hepatitis B virus infection.

This sequence joins TRBV7-9 and TRBJ1-2; no reliable D call. V shed 5 bases and J shed 4 bases, with 14 bases lying between them. Germline assignment: CDR1 SEHNR and CDR2 FQNEAQ (reference sequence). This CDR3 contains 14 residues. The CDR3 sequence is CASSGWAEGYGYTF. CDR3 DNA: TGTGCCAGCAGCGGTTGGGCCGAGGGCTATGGCTACACCTTC. The full variable domain, its missing parts supplied by reference TRBV7-9 and TRBJ1-2, is DTGVSQNPRHKITKRGQNVTFRCDPISEHNRLYWYRQTLGQGPEFLTYFQNEAQLEKSRLLSDRFSAERPKGSFSTLEIQRTEQGDSAMYLCASSGWAEGYGYTFGSGTRLTVV.

For this clonotype: A much larger clone is a single base away; this may be a read error. The V and J genes are TRBV6-6 and TRBJ2-7; D may match TRBD1 or TRBD2 (5 bases each). The V end was cut by 0 bases, the J end by 9 bases, with 9 bases between. The CDR3 is 12 amino acids. Germline V gives CDR1 MNHNY, CDR2 SVGAGI (reference sequence). The CDR3, as DNA: TGTGCCAGCAGTTACTCGCAGGGAGTGCAGTACTTC. It specifies CASSYSQGVQYF.

Of note for this clonotype: Given a much more abundant clone one base away, this may be a read error. This sequence joins TRBV4-2 and TRBJ2-7; 7 bases fit TRBD1. Trimming cost V 7 bases and J 1 base; bases outside gene matches: 13. The germline gives CDR1 LGHNA, CDR2 YNFKEQ. The CDR3 consists of 16 residues. CDR3 sequence reads: CASIQVHGDRSYEQYF. Written as DNA, the CDR3 is TGTGCCAGCATCCAGGTACACGGGGACAGATCCTACGAGCAGTACTTC.

Note on this clonotype: Since the CDR3 does not end with the conserved phenylalanine or tryptophan, this likely comes from a read error. The rearrangement uses TRBV4-1 and TRBJ2-7; tentative D call: TRBD2 (6 bases). This CDR3 region has 16 residues. Germline CDR1 is MGHRA and CDR2 is YSYEKL. CDR3 residues: CAGSQAFSGTGYEQYL. CDR3 sequence (DNA): TGCGCCGGCAGCCAAGCCTTTAGCGGTACGGGTTACGAGCAGTACTTA.

Ten or more counts support this clonotype. The chain links TRBV6-1 to TRBJ2-3, with 7 bases lining up with TRBD2. CDR3 length equals 18 residues. With V trimmed by 7 bases and J by 1 base, 17 bases remained unmatched. Germline V gene data show CDR1 as MNHNS and CDR2 as SASEGT. CDR3 DNA sequence: TGTGCCAGCACCGGACAATCGGTTAGCGGGCTTGGCACAGATACGCAGTATTTT. Protein sequence: CASTGQSVSGLGTDTQYF.

This clonotype was observed at least ten times. J is TRBJ1-1 and V is TRBV6-1; D is undetermined. V was pared by 2 bases and J by 7 bases, with 5 bases between. CDR3 length: 11 residues. CDR1 MNHNS and CDR2 SASEGT come from the germline V gene. CDR3 amino acids: CASSEWGEAFF. As DNA, the CDR3 is TGTGCCAGCAGTGAATGGGGTGAAGCTTTCTTT.

This clonotype was seen ten or more times. This chain links TRBV30 with TRBJ2-3; the D is unclear. The germline V gene encodes CDR1 GTSNPN and CDR2 SVGIG (reference sequence). The CDR3 totals 12 residues. V was trimmed by 5 bases and J by 1 base, leaving 7 bases between them. CDR3 DNA: TGTGCCTGGGCCCCCGGCACAGATACGCAGTATTTT. It yields the protein CAWAPGTDTQYF.

For this clonotype: A much larger clone is a single base away; this may be a read error. J is TRBJ1-1 and V is TRBV12-5, with a weak D call TRBD1 (6 bases). The CDR3 spans 15 residues. Germline V gives CDR1 LGHNT, CDR2 FRNRAP. CDR3 loop: CTSSKGGSMNTEAFF. CDR3 bases: TGTACCAGCAGTAAAGGGGGTTCCATGAACACTGAAGCTTTCTTT.

The chain combines TRBV11-2 with TRBJ2-5; D remains ambiguous. CDR1 and CDR2 from the germline V gene are SGHAT and FQNNGV. Deletions cut 8 bases from V and 5 bases from J, with 9 bases between. There are 11 residues in the CDR3. The CDR3 DNA follows: TGTGCCAGCGCCTTGGTGGAGACCCAGTACTTC. Translated, it gives CASALVETQYF.

Regarding this clonotype: A single base separates this from a much larger clone, so it may be a read error. The CDR3 nucleotides are TGCAGAGCCTCCGGGGGTAGCGGGAGCACAGATACGCAGTATTTT. Translated, it gives CRASGGSGSTDTQYF. The chain combines TRBV29-1 with TRBJ2-3, with TRBD2 matching over 7 bases. CDR1 is SQVTM and CDR2 is ANQGSEA in the germline V gene. The CDR3 has 15 residues.

Remarks on this clonotype: It is likely a read error, because the conserved phenylalanine at the end of the CDR3 is missing. This chain links TRBV5-6 with TRBJ2-7, with D possibly matching TRBD2 (5 bases). The V gene lost 5 bases and the J gene lost 4 bases, with 16 bases spanning the gap. Germline V CDR1 and CDR2: SGHDT, YYEEEE. This CDR3 is 14 amino acids long. The CDR3 region has the DNA TGTGCCAGCAGGGAACATGGGAGCTTGTACGAGCAGTACTCC. This encodes CASREHGSLYEQYS.

A word on this clonotype: A much larger clonotype is one base distant, so this may be a read error. The J gene is TRBJ2-1, the V gene TRBV11-3; D gene unclear. The CDR3 spans 13 residues. The germline gives CDR1 SGHNT, CDR2 YENEEA. The CDR3 is CTSSAISGNEQFF. The CDR3 bases are TGTACCAGCAGCGCTATTAGTGGCAATGAGCAGTTCTTC.

The sample holds one count of this clonotype. CDR3 protein: CASIPGTNGYNEQFF. The CDR3, as DNA: TGTGCCAGCATCCCCGGGACTAACGGTTACAATGAGCAGTTCTTC. This chain joins TRBV6-6 and TRBJ2-1; 7 bases fit TRBD2. The V and J ends lost 7 bases and 4 bases, in that order; junction bases with no gene match: 10. The germline gives CDR1 MNHNY, CDR2 SVGAGI (reference sequence). The CDR3 is 15 amino acids.

The chain couples TRBV12-3 or TRBV12-4 to TRBJ2-7, with D unresolved. This CDR3 has 11 residues. The V gene lost 9 bases and the J gene lost 3 bases, with 9 bases spanning the gap. DNA of the CDR3: TGTGCCAGTTGTTGGGGCTACGAGCAGTACTTC. It specifies CASCWGYEQYF.

This clonotype came up many times. This chain uses TRBV28 with TRBJ1-1, with unresolved D. This CDR3 region has 12 residues. V gave up 6 bases and J gave up 0 bases, with 5 bases separating them. The germline V gene encodes CDR1 MDHEN and CDR2 SYDVKM. DNA of the CDR3: TGTGCCAGCAGGGAATTGAACACTGAAGCTTTCTTT. It specifies CASRELNTEAFF.

A note on this clonotype: Sequence at one end of the junction differs from germline and may be a read error. The rearrangement uses TRBV11-3 and TRBJ2-3, with TRBD1 identical over 7 bases. CDR1 is SGHNT, CDR2 YENEEA, per germline. The CDR3 spans 15 residues. The CDR3 sequence is CASSLGIPGTDTRYF. The CDR3 bases are TGTGCCAGCAGCCTTGGGATACCGGGGACAGATACGCGGTATTTT.

The CDR3 is CASTQTADTQYF. The CDR3 nucleotides are TGTGCCAGCACCCAAACGGCGGATACGCAGTATTTT. The chain carries TRBV6-2 or TRBV6-3 and TRBJ2-3; D gene ambiguous. Trimming took off 7 bases at V and 6 bases at J, with 11 bases between the two ends. CDR1 and CDR2 from the germline V gene are MNHEY and SVGEGT. The CDR3 extends over 12 amino acids.